These 26 T cell receptor beta chains came from one sample sequenced in a study of shared clonotypes between healthy human individuals. The protocol was immunoSEQ multiplex PCR, while the TCRdb copy is restricted to in-frame clones and leaves out a portion. The sample contains approximately 2.3 million clones, just over 90% of which appear only once. The specimen was naive CD4+ T cells from PBMCs. Described subset: CD45RA+ positively selected. The receptors come from a man between 18 and 35 years old in good health. Some clones in this sample may be carry-over from other donors' samples.

This chain links TRBV10-3 with TRBJ2-3; 14 positions agree with TRBD2. Looked up from germline, CDR1 is ENHRY and CDR2 is SYGVKD. The CDR3 consists of 16 residues. Trimming at V came to 5 bases and at J to 4 bases, leaving 5 bases not matched to a gene. CDR3 protein: CAISPGTSGSADTQYF. CDR3 nucleotides: TGTGCCATCAGTCCCGGGACTAGCGGGAGCGCAGATACGCAGTATTTT.

Remarks on this clone: The sample contains more than one DNA sequence encoding this CDR3. The chain employs TRBV7-9 and TRBJ2-7; D uncertain. Trimming removed 5 bases at V and 4 bases at J, with 3 bases between. This CDR3 contains 10 residues. Germline CDR1 SEHNR, CDR2 FQNEAQ (reference sequence). The CDR3 here is CASSGYEQYF. In DNA, the CDR3 is TGTGCCAGCAGCGGGTACGAGCAGTACTTC.

This clone was seen more than once but under ten times. Distinct nucleotide sequences in the sample also encode this CDR3. V gene TRBV7-9 combines with J gene TRBJ1-5, with a tentative D call TRBD1 (5 bases). V was pared by 2 bases and J by 5 bases, with 10 bases between. The V gene's germline CDR1 is SEHNR and CDR2 FQNEAQ (reference sequence). This CDR3 comprises 14 residues. The CDR3 DNA sequence: TGTGCCAGCAGCTTACAGGGAGGTGATCAGCCCCAGCATTTT. Translation gives CASSLQGGDQPQHF.

This clone appeared a single time. V gene TRBV5-1 combines with J gene TRBJ2-1; 9 bases match TRBD2. From germline, CDR1 is SGHRS and CDR2 YFSETQ. The CDR3 runs 17 residues. The V gene end was trimmed by 0 bases and the J gene end by 4 bases; junction bases not matched to a gene: 8. This CDR3 is CASSLDVSGSSYNEQFF. The CDR3 DNA reads as TGCGCCAGCAGCTTGGATGTTAGCGGGAGTAGTTACAATGAGCAGTTCTTC.

The CDR3 nucleotides read TGTGCCAGCTCACTGACTAGCGCTGCGAACACCGGGGAGCTGTTTTTT. Translated, it gives CASSLTSAANTGELFF. This sequence joins TRBV18 and TRBJ2-2; 8 positions agree with TRBD2. Unmatched junction bases numbered 4, after V lost 4 bases and J lost 0 bases. Germline V gene data show CDR1 as KGHSH and CDR2 as LQKENI. The CDR3 contains 16 residues.

The chain employs TRBV11-2 and TRBJ2-5; no firm D call. CDR3 length equals 13 residues. V was shortened by 3 bases and J by 0 bases, with 5 bases between the two germline ends. Germline V gene data show CDR1 as SGHAT and CDR2 as FQNNGV. The DNA for the CDR3 is TGTGCCAGCAGCTTTACGTACCAAGAGACCCAGTACTTC. Residues: CASSFTYQETQYF.

The chain recombines TRBV30 with TRBJ2-3, with D unresolved. The CDR3 runs 13 residues. The V end was cut by 4 bases, the J end by 0 bases, with 8 bases between. CDR1 and CDR2 from the germline V gene are GTSNPN and SVGIG (reference sequence). The chain's CDR3 is CAWNRLSTDTQYF. In DNA form, the CDR3 reads TGTGCCTGGAATAGGCTCAGCACAGATACGCAGTATTTT.

V gene TRBV27 combines with J gene TRBJ1-5; D gene ambiguous. The germline gives CDR1 MNHEY, CDR2 SMNVEV (reference sequence). The CDR3 length is 14 residues. Trimming pared 6 bases from V and 3 bases from J, leaving 12 bases between. The CDR3 region is CASSQLPPNQPQHF. The CDR3 nucleotides are TGTGCCAGCAGCCAACTGCCACCCAATCAGCCCCAGCATTTT.

V and J are TRBV18 and TRBJ2-3; unclear D gene. Germline loops: CDR1 KGHSH, CDR2 LQKENI. V lost 1 base to trimming and J lost 0 bases, with 8 bases between them. CDR3 length: 15 residues. This CDR3 is CASSPQQASTDTQYF. The DNA for the CDR3 is TGTGCCAGCTCACCACAACAAGCTAGCACAGATACGCAGTATTTT.

This clone has a single count. J is TRBJ2-7 and V is TRBV20-1, with D uncertain. CDR1 is DFQATT, CDR2 SNEGSKA, per germline (reference sequence). The CDR3 runs to 11 residues. V was shortened by 6 bases and J by 3 bases, with 9 bases between the two germline ends. The CDR3 sequence is CSAEAIYEQYF. The CDR3 DNA reads as TGCAGTGCCGAAGCAATCTACGAGCAGTACTTC.

The chain joins TRBV5-1 to TRBJ2-2, with TRBD1 as a possible D gene (6 bases). Germline V gives CDR1 SGHRS, CDR2 YFSETQ. The ends were cut back, 7 bases at V and 0 bases at J, with 10 bases in the middle. There are 14 residues in the CDR3. CDR3 region: CASETGPNTGELFF. CDR3 DNA sequence: TGCGCCAGCGAGACAGGACCGAACACCGGGGAGCTGTTTTTT.

V gene TRBV7-2 combines with J gene TRBJ1-3, with 7 nucleotides matching TRBD1. This CDR3 contains 17 residues. Germline V gene lookup returns CDR1 SGHTA and CDR2 FQGNSA. The J segment lost 4 bases and the V segment lost 1 base, leaving 10 bases of the junction unmatched. CDR3 protein: CASSLGQGLTKGNTIYF. DNA of the CDR3: TGTGCCAGCAGCTTAGGACAGGGTCTTACTAAAGGAAACACCATATATTTT.

The V gene is TRBV5-1, the J gene TRBJ1-3; D possibly corresponds to TRBD1 (5 bases). This CDR3 is built from 16 residues. The V gene's germline CDR1 is SGHRS and CDR2 YFSETQ. The V end lost 5 bases, the J end lost 2 bases, and 17 bases lay between the germline ends. DNA for the CDR3: TGCGCCAGCAGAGCCGATGACAGCCGAACTGGAAACACCATATATTTT. Translation: CASRADDSRTGNTIYF.

This chain joins TRBV28 and TRBJ2-5; D uncertain. TRBJ2-7 matches the DNA end more closely, so the J call is doubtful. Germline V gene lookup returns CDR1 MDHEN and CDR2 SYDVKM. The CDR3 is made up of 12 amino acids. The CDR3 spells CASSLVTYEQYF. DNA of the CDR3: TGTGCCAGCAGTTTGGTGACCTACGAGCAGTACTTC.

This sequence joins TRBV5-1 and TRBJ2-1; 14 nucleotides line up with TRBD2. V was pared by 4 bases and J by 10 bases, with 4 bases of the junction left unmatched. Germline CDR1 and CDR2: SGHRS and YFSETQ. The CDR3 spans 14 residues. This chain's CDR3 is CASSATSGRGEQFF. Here the CDR3 DNA reads TGCGCCAGCAGCGCGACTAGCGGGAGGGGGGAGCAGTTCTTC.

This chain joins TRBV28 and TRBJ2-7; 8 bases are shared with TRBD1. Germline CDR1 is MDHEN and CDR2 is SYDVKM. The CDR3 consists of 15 residues. The junction had 7 bases not matched to a gene; V was cut back by 3 bases and J by 3 bases. The CDR3 here is CASSLDGTGSYEQYF. For the CDR3, the DNA is TGTGCCAGCAGTTTGGATGGGACAGGTAGCTACGAGCAGTACTTC.

The chain links TRBV29-1 to TRBJ2-4, with 9 bases fitting TRBD1. The CDR3 consists of 13 residues. The germline V gene has CDR1 SQVTM and CDR2 ANQGSEA. J was trimmed by 11 bases and V by 6 bases; bases with no gene match: 11. The CDR3, as DNA: TGCAGCGTGGGAGTGGGACAGGGTTCGGTTCAGTACTTC. Translated, it gives CSVGVGQGSVQYF. The entire variable domain, with the rest obtained from reference TRBV29-1 and TRBJ2-4, is as follows: SAVISQKPSRDICQRGTSLTIQCQVDSQVTMMFWYRQQPGQSLTLIATANQGSEATYESGFVIDKFPISRPNLTFSTLTVSNMSPEDSSIYLCSVGVGQGSVQYFGAGTRLSVL.

J is TRBJ2-5 and V is TRBV7-3; D not certain. The CDR3 sequence is 14 residues long. V lost 0 bases, J lost 5 bases, and 10 bases lay in between. Germline values: CDR1 SGHTA, CDR2 FQGTGA. CDR3 region: CASSLTAARETQYF. In nucleotides, the CDR3 is TGTGCCAGCAGCTTAACTGCAGCGAGGGAGACCCAGTACTTC.

The rearrangement joins TRBV5-4 to TRBJ1-4, with 7 bases lining up with TRBD1. V lost 5 bases and J lost 4; bases outside the gene matches: 8. The CDR3 is 15 residues long. Looked up from germline, CDR1 is SGHNT and CDR2 is YYREEE (reference sequence). In nucleotides, the CDR3 is TGTGCCAGCAGTCGCCGGGACAGTTTTAATGAAAAACTGTTTTTT. The encoded protein is CASSRRDSFNEKLFF.

The V gene is TRBV7-3, the J gene TRBJ2-1, with TRBD2 matching over 9 bases. CDR1 and CDR2 (germline): SGHTA, FQGTGA. CDR3 size: 15 residues. The V segment lost 5 bases and the J segment 4 bases; nucleotides outside the gene matches: 6. CDR3 sequence: CASSVGTSRYNEQFF. For the CDR3, the DNA is TGTGCCAGCAGCGTCGGGACTAGCAGGTACAATGAGCAGTTCTTC.

Note on this clone: Other DNA sequences from this sample encode an identical CDR3 as well. The rearrangement links TRBV19 to TRBJ2-1, with 10 bases that match TRBD1. The CDR3 spans 15 residues. Per germline, CDR1 LNHDA and CDR2 SQIVND (reference sequence). J gave up 4 bases and V 3 bases, and 3 bases lay outside the gene matches. CDR3: CASSIGTGVYNEQFF. CDR3 DNA: TGTGCCAGTAGTATCGGGACAGGGGTTTACAATGAGCAGTTCTTC. Full variable domain (remainder filled in from reference TRBV19 and TRBJ2-1): DGGITQSPKYLFRKEGQNVTLSCEQNLNHDAMYWYRQDPGQGLRLIYYSQIVNDFQKGDIAEGYSVSREKKESFPLTVTSAQKNPTAFYLCASSIGTGVYNEQFFGPGTRLTVL.

This chain uses TRBV6-1 with TRBJ2-3; D perhaps matches TRBD1 (8 bases). CDR1 and CDR2 from the germline V gene are MNHNS and SASEGT. The V end was cut by 4 bases, the J end by 5 bases, with 13 bases between. This CDR3 is built from 14 residues. Here the CDR3 reads CASSVQGEGDTQYF. The CDR3, as DNA: TGTGCCAGCAGTGTACAGGGGGAGGGAGATACGCAGTATTTT.

The V call is TRBV15, the J call TRBJ2-3; TRBD2 matches at 8 bases. Trimming took 8 bases from V and 4 from J; bases not matched to a gene: 8. Germline V gene lookup returns CDR1 LNHNV and CDR2 YYDKDF (reference sequence). The CDR3 consists of 14 residues. CDR3: CATQAGVEADTQYF. Here the CDR3 DNA reads TGTGCCACCCAAGCGGGGGTGGAGGCAGATACGCAGTATTTT.

The DNA for the CDR3 is TGTGCCAGCAGTTTCTCTAGCGGGAGTTTGAATGAGCAGTTCTTC. It yields the protein CASSFSSGSLNEQFF. The chain uses TRBV28 and TRBJ2-1; the match to TRBD2 covers 10 bases. Looked up from germline, CDR1 is MDHEN and CDR2 is SYDVKM. The CDR3 spans 15 residues. V shed 3 bases and J 7 bases; nucleotides not matched to a gene: 6. The variable domain in full, with the rest retrieved from reference TRBV28 and TRBJ2-1, is DVKVTQSSRYLVKRTGEKVFLECVQDMDHENMFWYRQDPGLGLRLIYFSYDVKMKEKGDIPEGYSVSREKKERFSLILESASTNQTSMYLCASSFSSGSLNEQFFGPGTRLTVL.

The rearrangement uses TRBV18 and TRBJ2-2; D ambiguous. The germline CDR1 and CDR2 sequences are KGHSH and LQKENI. The length of the CDR3 is 12 residues. V dropped 3 bases and J dropped 9 bases, with 8 bases sitting between them. CDR3 residues: CASSPGSWELFF. The CDR3 DNA reads TGTGCCAGCTCACCGGGGTCGTGGGAGCTGTTTTTT.

The CDR3 coding sequence is TGCGCCAGCAGCCACCCCGACAGGGACTTTCAGCCCCAGCATTTT. This sequence encodes CASSHPDRDFQPQHF. The chain couples TRBV4-1 to TRBJ1-5; 7 bases align to TRBD1. Trimming took 3 bases from V and 6 from J; bases not matched to a gene: 8. Germline loops: CDR1 MGHRA, CDR2 YSYEKL. This CDR3 has 15 amino acids.